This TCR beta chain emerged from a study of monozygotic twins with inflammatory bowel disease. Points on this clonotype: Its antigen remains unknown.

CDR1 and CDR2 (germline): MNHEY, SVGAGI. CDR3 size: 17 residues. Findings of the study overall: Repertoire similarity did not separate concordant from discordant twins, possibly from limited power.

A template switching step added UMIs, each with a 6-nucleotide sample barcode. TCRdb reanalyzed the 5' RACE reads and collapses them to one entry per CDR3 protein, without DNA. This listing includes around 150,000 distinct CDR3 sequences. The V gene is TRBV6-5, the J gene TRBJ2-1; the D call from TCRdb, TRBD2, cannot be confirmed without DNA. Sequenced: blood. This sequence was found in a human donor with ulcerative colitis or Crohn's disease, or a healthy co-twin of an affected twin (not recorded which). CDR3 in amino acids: CASSYRVGLAGADEQFF.